What follows are 11 T cell receptor beta chains derived from one specimen sequenced in a study of control samples from healthy donors and cancer patients. Clones were read by immunoSEQ multiplex PCR, and TCRdb kept only the in-frame ones, dropping some. The table has 150,000 to 200,000 clones, approximately 92% seen once. Sequenced input: blood. These receptors were taken from a man aged 18 to 30 in good health.

V is TRBV5-1 and J is TRBJ2-1; 12 bases align to TRBD2. J gave up 5 bases and V 7 bases, and 10 bases lay outside the gene matches. Per the germline V gene, CDR1 is SGHRS and CDR2 is YFSETQ. The CDR3 spans 16 residues. DNA for the CDR3: TGCGCCAGCCGGCCCCTAGCGGGGGGGCCGGACAATGAGCAGTTCTTC. Protein sequence: CASRPLAGGPDNEQFF.

The CDR3 loop is CASSIVDIYQPQHF. The CDR3 DNA follows: TGTGCCAGTAGTATAGTCGACATATATCAGCCCCAGCATTTT. The chain carries TRBV19 and TRBJ1-5; D gene uncertain. From germline, CDR1 is LNHDA and CDR2 SQIVND (reference sequence). With 1 base removed from V and 5 bases from J, the gap between germline ends came to 9 bases. This CDR3 is 14 amino acids long.

The chain employs TRBV6-1 and TRBJ1-3, with 8 bases aligning to TRBD1. CDR1 is MNHNS and CDR2 is SASEGT in the germline V gene. The J segment lost 3 bases and the V segment lost 2 bases, leaving 3 bases of the junction unmatched. This CDR3 region has 15 residues. Here the CDR3 reads CASSEQGASGNTIYF. CDR3 sequence (DNA): TGTGCCAGCAGTGAACAGGGGGCAAGTGGAAACACCATATATTTT.

This chain links TRBV6-2 or TRBV6-3 with TRBJ1-1; tentative D call: TRBD1 (5 bases). Per the germline V gene, CDR1 is MNHEY and CDR2 is SVGEGT. The CDR3 loop spans 15 amino acids. Trimming removed 3 bases from V and 3 bases from J, with 14 bases in between. CDR3 sequence: CASSYFQGAYTEAFF. CDR3 DNA sequence: TGTGCCAGCAGTTATTTTCAGGGAGCATACACTGAAGCTTTCTTT.

The V and J genes are TRBV15 and TRBJ1-2; possible D gene TRBD1, 6 bases. The V end lost 0 bases, the J end lost 5 bases, and 22 bases lay between the germline ends. The CDR3 extends over 18 amino acids. Germline values: CDR1 LNHNV, CDR2 YYDKDF (reference sequence). This CDR3 reads CATSRDVGGGEHFYGYTF. The CDR3 coding sequence is TGTGCCACCAGCAGAGATGTGGGGGGCGGCGAACACTTTTATGGCTACACCTTC.

CDR3 sequence reads: CASSYPKGGGPPEQFF. The CDR3 DNA reads as TGTGCCAGCAGTTACCCCAAGGGCGGGGGGCCCCCGGAGCAGTTCTTC. The chain combines TRBV6-6 with TRBJ2-1; 8 nucleotides align to TRBD2. Germline V gives CDR1 MNHNY, CDR2 SVGAGI (reference sequence). The V and J ends lost 2 bases and 10 bases, in that order; junction bases with no gene match: 13. This CDR3 region has 16 residues.

This clone came up a few times. CDR3 coding DNA: TGTGCCAGCAGTTACGGGCCGCAGGGGGGCCCAGATACGCAGTATTTT. Translating gives CASSYGPQGGPDTQYF. The chain couples TRBV6-2 or TRBV6-3 to TRBJ2-3; D possibly corresponds to TRBD1 (7 bases). The length of the CDR3 is 16 residues. CDR1 is MNHEY and CDR2 is SVGEGT in the germline V gene. The V end was cut by 2 bases, the J end by 4 bases, with 16 bases between.

The chain recombines TRBV6-6 with TRBJ2-7, with D perhaps matching TRBD1 or TRBD2 (6 bases each). The CDR3 consists of 15 residues. V was shortened by 6 bases and J by 4 bases, with 19 bases between the two germline ends. The germline V gene has CDR1 MNHNY and CDR2 SVGAGI (reference sequence). DNA for the CDR3: TGTGCCAGCAGCTTTACCGGGGGCGCAGGGTACGAGCAGTACTTC. It yields the protein CASSFTGGAGYEQYF.

The rearrangement uses TRBV15 and TRBJ2-7, with 8 bases matching TRBD1. CDR1 and CDR2 from the germline V gene are LNHNV and YYDKDF (reference sequence). There are 15 residues in the CDR3. V shed 1 base, J shed 4 bases, and the junction held 6 bases outside the gene matches. This CDR3 reads CATSRAGTGGYEQYF. In DNA form, the CDR3 reads TGTGCCACCAGCAGAGCCGGTACAGGGGGGTACGAGCAGTACTTC. Drawing the rest from reference TRBV15 and TRBJ2-7, the complete variable domain is DAMVIQNPRYQVTQFGKPVTLSCSQTLNHNVMYWYQQKSSQAPKLLFHYYDKDFNNEADTPDNFQSRRPNTSFCFLDIRSPGLGDTAMYLCATSRAGTGGYEQYFGPGTRLTVT.

This chain uses TRBV6-1 with TRBJ2-1; 10 bases match TRBD1. Germline CDR1 and CDR2: MNHNS and SASEGT. With 1 base clipped from V and 6 bases from J, the junction kept 6 bases outside the gene matches. This CDR3 has 16 residues. CDR3 DNA sequence: TGTGCCAGCAGTGAAGGATTAGGGACAGGGGCCAATGAGCAGTTCTTC. Its translation is CASSEGLGTGANEQFF.

J is TRBJ2-1 and V is TRBV5-1; TRBD1 might be the D (6 bases). This CDR3 has 14 amino acids. Trimming took off 5 bases at V and 1 base at J, with 10 bases between the two ends. The germline V gene has CDR1 SGHRS and CDR2 YFSETQ. CDR3 amino acids: CASSGQYSYNEQFF. CDR3 nucleotides: TGCGCCAGCAGTGGACAGTATTCCTACAATGAGCAGTTCTTC. Full variable domain (rest looked up from reference TRBV5-1 and TRBJ2-1): KAGVTQTPRYLIKTRGQQVTLSCSPISGHRSVSWYQQTPGQGLQFLFEYFSETQRNKGNFPGRFSGRQFSNSRSEMNVSTLELGDSALYLCASSGQYSYNEQFFGPGTRLTVL.